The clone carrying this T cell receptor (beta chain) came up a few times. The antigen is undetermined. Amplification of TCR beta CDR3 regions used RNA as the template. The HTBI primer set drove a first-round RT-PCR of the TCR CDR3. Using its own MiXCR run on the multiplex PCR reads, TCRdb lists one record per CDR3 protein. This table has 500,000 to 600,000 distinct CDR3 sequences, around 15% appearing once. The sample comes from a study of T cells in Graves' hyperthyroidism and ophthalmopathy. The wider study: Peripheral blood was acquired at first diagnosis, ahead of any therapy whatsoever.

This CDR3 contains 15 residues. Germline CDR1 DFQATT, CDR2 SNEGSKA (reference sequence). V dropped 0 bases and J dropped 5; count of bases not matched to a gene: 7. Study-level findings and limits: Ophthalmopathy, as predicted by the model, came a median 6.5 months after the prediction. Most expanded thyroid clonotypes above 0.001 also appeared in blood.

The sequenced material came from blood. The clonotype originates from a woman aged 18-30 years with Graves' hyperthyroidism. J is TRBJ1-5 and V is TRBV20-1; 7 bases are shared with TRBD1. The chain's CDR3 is CSARDSGGPDQPQHF. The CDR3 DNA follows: TGCAGTGCTAGAGATTCAGGGGGGCCTGATCAGCCCCAGCATTTT.